Given below is one T cell receptor (beta chain) in context. This specimen comes from a study of blood T cell repertoires in COVID-19. Study-level information: Samples of COVID-19 (acute and convalescent) were obtained from the United States, Italy and Spain. T cells, B-cell-depleted T cells, or PBMCs provided the cDNA or gDNA that served as material.

Authors' methods: The authors estimated nucleated cell counts from reference gene primer amplification. Clones were read by immunoSEQ multiplex PCR, and TCRdb kept only the in-frame ones, dropping some. V, J and clone size derive from that table, while D and trimming were established from the DNA sequence. The sample lists about 140,000 clones, about 86% seen once, with about 1.6% in the top ten. The CDR3 consists of 15 residues. Trimming removed 1 base from V and 4 bases from J; junction bases left unmatched: 0. Germline CDR1 reads MGHRA; CDR2 reads YSYEKL. The rearrangement links TRBV4-1 to TRBJ2-5, with TRBD2 identical over 13 bases. This TCR was recovered from a woman aged 55 to 70 with acute or convalescent COVID-19. Input material: peripheral blood. The CDR3 DNA reads TGCGCCAGCAGCCAAGGGACTAGCGGGGGAGAGACCCAGTACTTC. Translating it yields CASSQGTSGGETQYF.